This T cell receptor (beta chain) was recovered during a study of tumor-infiltrating lymphocytes in primary liver carcinoma. At the level of the study: Between about 4.2 and 11 cm across, the tumors were all of stage T1-T3 N0M0.

The CDR3 sequence is 16 residues long. V dropped 7 bases and J dropped 4; count of bases not matched to a gene: 13. Unsorted whole blood yielded blood RNA, and germline DNA was extracted as well. No patient had received treatment, and all had chronic HBV infection. Study results and caveats: CD4+ and CD8+ repertoires could not be compared in these unsorted bulk samples.

From 400 to 500 ng total RNA, TCR beta cDNA was generated with a primer in the constant region. ARM-PCR was slightly modified, and three nested multiplex PCR rounds with it gave rise to the TCR beta libraries. Use of TRBV1-TRBV30 forward primers with a C-beta reverse primer characterized the first two PCR rounds, which lasted nine to eleven cycles each. TCRdb independently ran MiXCR on the multiplex PCR reads; one entry per CDR3 protein. The table includes a few hundred thousand distinct CDR3 sequences, 50% to 60% detected once. This clonotype was counted a few times. Its cognate antigen is unknown. This receptor was taken from a woman aged 25 to 39 with primary liver carcinoma and hepatitis B virus infection. The sample comprised peripheral blood. V is TRBV12-3 or TRBV12-4 and J is TRBJ2-3; 8 bases match TRBD2. The CDR3 loop is CASTTGTRVVADTQYF. In DNA form, the CDR3 reads TGTGCCAGCACAACCGGGACTAGAGTCGTCGCAGATACGCAGTATTTT.